The 9 T cell receptor beta chains listed next were all sequenced from one sample in a study of T cell repertoires in cytomegalovirus infection. TCRdb re-called the reads with MiXCR, one entry per CDR3 protein. Of approximately 490,000 distinct CDR3 sequences in the sample, about 11% are singletons; the top ten hold 10%. Material: PBMCs. Every receptor here comes from a human donor in good health (CMV status not recorded). Some clones in this sample may be carry-over from other donors' samples.

This rearrangement joins TRBV11-1 to TRBJ2-2; TRBD2 agrees at 11 bases. CDR1 and CDR2 (germline): SGHAT, FQDESV (reference sequence). This CDR3 spans 18 amino acids. The V gene end was trimmed by 4 bases and the J gene end by 5 bases; junction bases not matched to a gene: 12. CDR3: CASSSQWGLAGGTGELFF. The CDR3 DNA follows: TGTGCCAGCAGCTCGCAGTGGGGCCTAGCGGGAGGAACCGGGGAGCTGTTTTTT.

This clonotype was observed at least ten times. The chain links TRBV6-1 to TRBJ2-2; TRBD2 agrees at 9 bases. V lost 4 bases to trimming and J lost 6 bases; unmatched junction nucleotides: 6. CDR1 is MNHNS, CDR2 SASEGT, per germline. The CDR3 runs to 15 residues. The CDR3 here is CASSVNSGRPGELFF. DNA for the CDR3: TGTGCCAGCAGTGTTAATAGCGGGAGACCCGGGGAGCTGTTTTTT.

This clonotype was seen ten or more times. A much larger clonotype is one base distant, so this may be a read error. This sequence joins TRBV27 and TRBJ1-1; D is uncertain. The CDR3 runs 13 residues. Trimming removed 6 bases at V and 1 base at J, with 9 bases between. Germline-derived CDR1 and CDR2 are MNHEY and SMNVEV (reference sequence). CDR3 in amino acids: CASSPEGNTEAFF. CDR3 nucleotide sequence: TGTGCCAGCAGCCCGGAGGGGAACACTGAAGCTTTCTTT.

In this sample, this clonotype turned up many times. The rearrangement uses TRBV11-2 and TRBJ1-6, with 9 nucleotides matching TRBD1. V was pared by 5 bases and J by 12 bases, with 17 bases of the junction left unmatched. The CDR3 has 17 amino acids. Per the germline V gene, CDR1 is SGHAT and CDR2 is FQNNGV. CDR3 protein: CASSPTGGQGILGPLHF. CDR3 nucleotides: TGTGCCAGCAGCCCGACCGGGGGACAGGGTATTTTGGGACCCCTCCACTTT.

This clonotype was seen ten or more times. The J gene is TRBJ1-3, the V gene TRBV6-5, with TRBD1 as a possible D gene (5 bases). The CDR3 totals 15 residues. Trimming took 7 bases from V and 4 from J, leaving 17 bases between them. Germline assignment: CDR1 MNHEY and CDR2 SVGAGI. The CDR3 spells CASTDGGGLGNTIYF. The CDR3 DNA is TGTGCCAGCACCGACGGCGGGGGGTTAGGAAACACCATATATTTT.

This clonotype was seen at least ten times. This chain connects TRBV7-6 to TRBJ2-3; 9 bases line up with TRBD2. The germline V gene has CDR1 SGHVS and CDR2 FNYEAQ. The CDR3 runs 15 residues. The J segment lost 6 bases and the V segment lost 4 bases, leaving 8 bases of the junction unmatched. The CDR3 DNA follows: TGTGCCAGCAGCTCGCTTAGCGGGAGTCGGGATACGCAGTATTTT. It codes for CASSSLSGSRDTQYF.

This clonotype came up a few times. This rearrangement joins TRBV29-1 to TRBJ2-3; unclear D gene. CDR3 length equals 12 residues. V was clipped by 7 bases and J by 5 bases, with 13 bases between them. Germline CDR1 and CDR2: SQVTM and ANQGSEA. CDR3 protein: CSGGNPVDTQYF. Written as DNA, the CDR3 is TGCAGCGGAGGCAACCCAGTAGATACGCAGTATTTT.

This clonotype was seen repeatedly, ten times or more. The chain is built from TRBV27 and TRBJ2-1; 9 nucleotides line up with TRBD1. CDR1 MNHEY and CDR2 SMNVEV come from the germline V gene (reference sequence). This CDR3 is built from 14 residues. With 7 bases clipped from V and 8 bases from J, the junction kept 9 bases outside the gene matches. The CDR3 DNA reads as TGTGCCAGCACCTCGGGACAGGGAAGAGATGAGCAGTTCTTC. Translation gives CASTSGQGRDEQFF.

The chain employs TRBV2 and TRBJ1-1; tentative D call: TRBD1 (5 bases). Per the germline V gene, CDR1 is SNHLY and CDR2 is FYNNEI. CDR3 length equals 13 residues. The germline V and J ends were trimmed by 3 bases and 6 bases, with 11 bases remaining between them. CDR3 DNA: TGTGCCAGCAGTGATCAGGGTAATGCTGAAGCTTTCTTT. Amino acid sequence: CASSDQGNAEAFF.